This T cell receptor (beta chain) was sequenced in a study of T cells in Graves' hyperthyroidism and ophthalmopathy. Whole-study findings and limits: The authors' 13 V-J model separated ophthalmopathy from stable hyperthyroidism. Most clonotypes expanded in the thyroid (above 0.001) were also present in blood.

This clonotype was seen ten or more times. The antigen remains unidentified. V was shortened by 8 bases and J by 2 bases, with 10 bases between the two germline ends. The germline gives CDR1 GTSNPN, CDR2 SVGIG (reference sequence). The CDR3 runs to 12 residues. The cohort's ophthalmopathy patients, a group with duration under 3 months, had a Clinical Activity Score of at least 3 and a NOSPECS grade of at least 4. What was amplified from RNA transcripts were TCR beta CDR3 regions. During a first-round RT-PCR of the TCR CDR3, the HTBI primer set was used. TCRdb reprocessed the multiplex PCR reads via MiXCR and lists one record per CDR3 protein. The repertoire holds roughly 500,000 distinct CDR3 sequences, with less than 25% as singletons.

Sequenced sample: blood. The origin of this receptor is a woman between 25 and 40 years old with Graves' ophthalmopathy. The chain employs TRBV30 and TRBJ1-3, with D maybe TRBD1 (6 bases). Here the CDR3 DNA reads TGTGCCAGCAACAGGGCTGGAAACACCATATATTTT. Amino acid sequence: CASNRAGNTIYF.